This TCR beta chain was sequenced in a study of blood T cell repertoires in COVID-19 (dated by TCRdb to the early 2020s). Notes on the research overall: Samples from collaborators originated in the United States, Italy and Spain and spanned both the acute and convalescent phases of COVID-19. A freely available public database, intended as a resource for researchers studying the immune response to SARS-CoV-2, is where the repertoires were released. Subjects who had been exposed to COVID-19, were actively infected with it, or had recovered from it provided the deeply sampled blood TCRbeta repertoires that made up the dataset. The sample metadata nearly always contained a de-identified subject ID, COVID-19 status, age in years and sex. The prospective study material was composed of cDNA or gDNA derived from T cells, B-cell-depleted T cells, or PBMCs. Samples came from the ongoing ImmuneRACE study (first 160 participants) plus 1,254 subjects from 6 global collaborators. Where HLA class I and class II types were available, the types were taken from metadata supplied by the sample provider, not from assay-based typing.

Broader findings and caveats from the paper: How much clinical and demographic metadata was included differed by source and by participant, and the metadata was provided uncurated.

A remark on this clone: Its target antigen remains unknown. Qualities for individual bases were not recorded, and no much larger clone is one base off.

CDR1 and CDR2, looked up from the germline V gene, are SGHRS and YFSETQ. CDR3 length: 15 amino acids, cysteine to phenylalanine. Only the CDR3 DNA stays, 45 bases, in frame from base 1. Trimming takes 0 bases from V and 3 bases from J, and the germline ends sit 13 bases apart. Whole blood was collected in K2EDTA tubes by collaborating institutions according to the institutions' own protocols. Collaborator samples were shipped for TCRbeta analysis as frozen whole blood, isolated PBMCs, or DNA extracted from either sample type. The immunoSEQ Assay, a bias-controlled multiplex PCR, was used to amplify TCRbeta CDR3 regions from genomic DNA. The paper's processing steps were these. The number of nucleated cells in each sample was estimated by amplification of reference gene primers within the assay. Sequence reads were collapsed and filtered to measure the absolute abundance of every unique TCRbeta CDR3 rearrangement. Productive Simpson clonality was computed per sample as the square root of Simpson's diversity index over productive rearrangements. What TCRdb holds here is the immuneACCESS table cut down to in-frame rearrangements. Part of the clones is not present; checked against another copy, under half of the missing clones reflect an unresolved V gene, and the others are unexplained. V and J calls and clone size come straight from that table; D and trimming were deduced from the DNA. This sample gives around 76,000 clones in total; about 80% of them show up just once. The ten most abundant clones make up about 0.87% of the sample.

The chain links TRBV5-1 with TRBJ2-7, with a weak D call of TRBD2 (6 bases match). Specimen: peripheral blood. The receptor comes from a woman between 65 and 79 years old with acute or convalescent COVID-19. The sequenced DNA: TGCGCCAGCAGCTTGGCTGGGACTGCGGGCTACGAGCAGTACTTC. It translates as CASSLAGTAGYEQYF.